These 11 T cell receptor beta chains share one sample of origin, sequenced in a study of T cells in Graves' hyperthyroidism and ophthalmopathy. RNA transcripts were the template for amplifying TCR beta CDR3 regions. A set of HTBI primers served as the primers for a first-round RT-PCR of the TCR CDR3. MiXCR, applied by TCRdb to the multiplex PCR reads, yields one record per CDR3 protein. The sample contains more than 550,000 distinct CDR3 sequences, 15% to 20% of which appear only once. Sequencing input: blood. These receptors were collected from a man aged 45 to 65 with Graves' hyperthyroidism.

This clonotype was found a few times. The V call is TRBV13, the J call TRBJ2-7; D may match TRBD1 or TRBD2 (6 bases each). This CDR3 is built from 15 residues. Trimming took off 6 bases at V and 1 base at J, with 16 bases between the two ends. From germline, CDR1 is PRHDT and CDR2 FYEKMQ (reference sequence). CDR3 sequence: CASSSRLGGSYEQYF. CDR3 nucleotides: TGTGCCAGCAGTTCCCGACTAGGGGGGTCCTACGAGCAGTACTTC.

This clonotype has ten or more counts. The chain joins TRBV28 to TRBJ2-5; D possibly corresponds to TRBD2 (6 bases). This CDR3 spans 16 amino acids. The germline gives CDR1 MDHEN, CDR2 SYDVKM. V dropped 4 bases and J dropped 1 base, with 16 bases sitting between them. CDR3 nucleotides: TGTGCCAGCAGTTCAACCCCGGGGGAGATCCAAGAGACCCAGTACTTC. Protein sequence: CASSSTPGEIQETQYF.

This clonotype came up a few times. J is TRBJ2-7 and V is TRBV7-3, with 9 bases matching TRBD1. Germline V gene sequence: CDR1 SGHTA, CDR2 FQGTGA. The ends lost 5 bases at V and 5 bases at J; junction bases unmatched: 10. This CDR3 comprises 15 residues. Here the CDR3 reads CASSLGTGTLDEQYF. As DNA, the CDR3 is TGTGCCAGCAGCCTAGGGACAGGGACCCTCGACGAGCAGTACTTC.

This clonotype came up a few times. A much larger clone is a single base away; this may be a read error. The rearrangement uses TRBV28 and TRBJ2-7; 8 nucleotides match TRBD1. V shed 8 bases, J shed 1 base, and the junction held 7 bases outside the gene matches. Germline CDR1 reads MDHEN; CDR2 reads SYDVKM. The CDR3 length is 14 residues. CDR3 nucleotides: TGTGCCAGCGGTGCCGACAGGGGATCCTACGAGCAGTACTTC. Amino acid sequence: CASGADRGSYEQYF.

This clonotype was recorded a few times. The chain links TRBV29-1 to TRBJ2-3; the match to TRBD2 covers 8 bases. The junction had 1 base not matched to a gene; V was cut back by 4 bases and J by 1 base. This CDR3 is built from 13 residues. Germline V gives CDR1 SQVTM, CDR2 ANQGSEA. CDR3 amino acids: CSVGAGGTDTQYF. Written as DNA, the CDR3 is TGCAGCGTTGGAGCGGGAGGCACAGATACGCAGTATTTT.

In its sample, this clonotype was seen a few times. The CDR3: CASSIRESPPDTQYF. CDR3 nucleotides: TGTGCCAGTAGTATACGGGAGAGTCCCCCAGATACGCAGTATTTT. The rearrangement links TRBV19 to TRBJ2-3, with D possibly matching TRBD2 (6 bases). The CDR3 is 15 residues long. Germline CDR1 and CDR2: LNHDA and SQIVND (reference sequence). V lost 2 bases and J lost 4, with 13 bases in between.

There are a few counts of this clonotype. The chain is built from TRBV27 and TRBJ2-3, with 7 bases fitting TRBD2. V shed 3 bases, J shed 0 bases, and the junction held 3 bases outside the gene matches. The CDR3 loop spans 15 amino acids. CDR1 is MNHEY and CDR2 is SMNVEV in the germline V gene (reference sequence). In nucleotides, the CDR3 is TGTGCCAGCAGTTTCTGGCGGGAGAGCACAGATACGCAGTATTTT. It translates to CASSFWRESTDTQYF.

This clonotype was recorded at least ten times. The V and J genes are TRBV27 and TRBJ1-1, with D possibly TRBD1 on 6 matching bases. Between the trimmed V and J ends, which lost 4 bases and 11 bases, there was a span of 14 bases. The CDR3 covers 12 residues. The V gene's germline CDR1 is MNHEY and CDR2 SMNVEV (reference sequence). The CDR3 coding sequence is TGTGCCAGCAGTTCCTTACAGGGTTGGGCTTTCTTT. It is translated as CASSSLQGWAFF.

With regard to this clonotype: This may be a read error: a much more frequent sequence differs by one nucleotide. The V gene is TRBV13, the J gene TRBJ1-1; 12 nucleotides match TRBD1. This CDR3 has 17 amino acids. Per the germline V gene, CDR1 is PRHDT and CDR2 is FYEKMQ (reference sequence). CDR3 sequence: CTSTSTGTGGFGTEAFF. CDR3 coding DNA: TGTACCAGCACCTCCACGGGGACAGGGGGCTTCGGCACTGAAGCTTTCTTT.

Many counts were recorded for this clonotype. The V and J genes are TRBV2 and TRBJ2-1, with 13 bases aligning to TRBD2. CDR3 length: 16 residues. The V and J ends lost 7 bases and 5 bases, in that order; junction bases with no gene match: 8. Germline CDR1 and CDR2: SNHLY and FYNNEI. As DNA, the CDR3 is TGTGCCAGCAACCGACTAGCGGGAGGACTCCACAATGAGCAGTTCTTC. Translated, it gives CASNRLAGGLHNEQFF. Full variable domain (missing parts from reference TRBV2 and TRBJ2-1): EPEVTQTPSHQVTQMGQEVILRCVPISNHLYFYWYRQILGQKVEFLVSFYNNEISEKSEIFDDQFSVERPDGSNFTLKIRSTKLEDSAMYFCASNRLAGGLHNEQFFGPGTRLTVL.

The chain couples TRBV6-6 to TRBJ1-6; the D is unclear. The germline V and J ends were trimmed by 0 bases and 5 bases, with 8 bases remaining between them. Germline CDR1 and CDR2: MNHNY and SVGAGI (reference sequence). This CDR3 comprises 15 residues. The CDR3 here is CASSYSLGNNSPLHF. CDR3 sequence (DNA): TGTGCCAGCAGTTACTCTCTTGGCAATAATTCACCCCTCCACTTT.